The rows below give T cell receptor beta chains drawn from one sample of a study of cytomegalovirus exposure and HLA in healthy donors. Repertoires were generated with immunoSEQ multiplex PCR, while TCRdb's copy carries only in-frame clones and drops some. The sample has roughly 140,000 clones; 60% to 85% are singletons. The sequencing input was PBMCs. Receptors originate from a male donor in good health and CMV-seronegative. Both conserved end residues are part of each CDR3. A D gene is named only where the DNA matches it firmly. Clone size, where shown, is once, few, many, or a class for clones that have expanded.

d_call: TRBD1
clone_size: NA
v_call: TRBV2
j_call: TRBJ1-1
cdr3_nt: TGTGCCAACAACCAGGGGGCTGAAGCTTTCTTT
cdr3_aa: CANNQGAEAFF

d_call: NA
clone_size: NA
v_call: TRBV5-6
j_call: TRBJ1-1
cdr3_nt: TGTGCCAGCAGCTTGCCCCAGGGTTACACTGAAGCTTTCTTT
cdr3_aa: CASSLPQGYTEAFF

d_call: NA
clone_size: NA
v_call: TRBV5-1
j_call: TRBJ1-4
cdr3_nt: TGCGCCAGCAGCTCTAACAGGGCGGAACTGTTTTTT
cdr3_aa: CASSSNRAELFF

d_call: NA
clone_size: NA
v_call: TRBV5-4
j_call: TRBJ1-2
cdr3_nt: TGTGCCAGCAGCTTCGGGGGGGCGCCCTATGGCTACACCTTC
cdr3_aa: CASSFGGAPYGYTF

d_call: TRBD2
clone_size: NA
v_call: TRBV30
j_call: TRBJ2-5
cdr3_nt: TGTGCCTGGAGTGAAACTAGCGGGGGCCCAAACTATGAGACCCAGTACTTC
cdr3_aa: CAWSETSGGPNYETQYF

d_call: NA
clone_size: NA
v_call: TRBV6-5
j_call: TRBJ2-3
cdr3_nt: TGTGCCAGCACCAAGCGGGTCCCGCCAGATACGCAGTATTTT
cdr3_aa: CASTKRVPPDTQYF

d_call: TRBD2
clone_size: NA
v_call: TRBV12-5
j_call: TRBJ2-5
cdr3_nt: TGTGCTAGTGGTTTTAGCGGGAAGAACAAAGGGCCACAAGAGACCCAGTACTTC
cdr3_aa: CASGFSGKNKGPQETQYF

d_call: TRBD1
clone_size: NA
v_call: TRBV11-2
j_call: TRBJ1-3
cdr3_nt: TGTGCCAGCAGCTTGGGGACAGGGTTGGCTGGAAACACCATATATTTT
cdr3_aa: CASSLGTGLAGNTIYF

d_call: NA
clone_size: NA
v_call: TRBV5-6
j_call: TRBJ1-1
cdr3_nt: TGTGCCAGCAGCCGTCGGAACACTGAAGCTTTCTTT
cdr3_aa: CASSRRNTEAFF

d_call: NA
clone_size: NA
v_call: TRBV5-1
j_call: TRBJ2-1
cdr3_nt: TGCGCCAGCAGCTTCAGGCAGGTCAATGAGCAGTTCTTC
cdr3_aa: CASSFRQVNEQFF

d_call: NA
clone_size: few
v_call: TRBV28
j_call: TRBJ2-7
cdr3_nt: TGTGCCACTGTACAGCTTAGACACGAGCAGTACTTC
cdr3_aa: CATVQLRHEQYF

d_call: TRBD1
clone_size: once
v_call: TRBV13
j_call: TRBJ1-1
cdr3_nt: TGTGCCAGCAGCCCCCGCCGGGACAGGGGGCCCAGGGGGGTAGCTTTCTTT
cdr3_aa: CASSPRRDRGPRGVAFF

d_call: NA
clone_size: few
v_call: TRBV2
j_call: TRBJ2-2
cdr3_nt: TGTGCCAGCAGTGGGAGGGTAACCGGGGAGCTGTTTTTT
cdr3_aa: CASSGRVTGELFF

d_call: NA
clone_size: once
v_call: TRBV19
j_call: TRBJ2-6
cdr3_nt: TGTGCCAGTAGTATAGATGGGCCGGGGTTTAGCTCTGGGGCCAACGTCCTGACTTTC
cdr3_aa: CASSIDGPGFSSGANVLTF

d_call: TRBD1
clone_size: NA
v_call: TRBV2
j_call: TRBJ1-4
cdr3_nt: TGTGCCAGCAGTGAAGATAAGACAGGGTATGAAAAACTGTTTTTT
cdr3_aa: CASSEDKTGYEKLFF

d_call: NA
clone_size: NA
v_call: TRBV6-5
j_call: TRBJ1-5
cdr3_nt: TGTGCCAGCGCTGAAGGTGGGGAGACTAATCAGCCCCAGCATTTT
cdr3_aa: CASAEGGETNQPQHF

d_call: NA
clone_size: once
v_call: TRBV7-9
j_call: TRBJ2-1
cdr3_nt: TGTGCCAGCAGCCAGGGTGATGAGCAGTTCTTC
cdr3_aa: CASSQGDEQFF

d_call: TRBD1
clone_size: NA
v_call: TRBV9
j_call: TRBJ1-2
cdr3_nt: TGTGCCAGCAGCCTACAGGGGGGTGGCTACACCTTC
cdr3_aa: CASSLQGGGYTF

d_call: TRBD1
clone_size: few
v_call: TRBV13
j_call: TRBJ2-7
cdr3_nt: TGTGCCAGCAGCTACTTGGGACAGGGGGAGATAGGGTACGAGCAGTACTTC
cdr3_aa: CASSYLGQGEIGYEQYF

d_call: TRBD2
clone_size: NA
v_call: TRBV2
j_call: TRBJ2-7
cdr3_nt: TGTGCCAGCAGTGAAAGTCTAGCGGGAGGTTACGAGCAGTACTTC
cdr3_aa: CASSESLAGGYEQYF

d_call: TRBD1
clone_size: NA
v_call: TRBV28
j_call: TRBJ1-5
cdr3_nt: TGTGCCAGCAGTTCCACACCGGGACAGGGGAGGTCTCAGCCCCAGCATTTT
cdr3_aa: CASSSTPGQGRSQPQHF

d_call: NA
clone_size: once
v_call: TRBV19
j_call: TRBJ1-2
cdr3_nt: TGTGCCAGTAGTATAAGGGCAGGGTTGGACTATGGCTACACCTTC
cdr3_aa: CASSIRAGLDYGYTF

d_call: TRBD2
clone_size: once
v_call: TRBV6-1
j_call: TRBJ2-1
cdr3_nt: TGTGCCAGCAGTGGCTCGGCGGGGGGTGGGGATGAGCAGTTCTTC
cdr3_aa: CASSGSAGGGDEQFF

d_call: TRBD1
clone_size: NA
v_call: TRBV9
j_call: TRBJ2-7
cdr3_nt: TGTGCCAGCAGCGTGACTCCAGGGGGCCCCTCCGAGCAGTACTTC
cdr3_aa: CASSVTPGGPSEQYF

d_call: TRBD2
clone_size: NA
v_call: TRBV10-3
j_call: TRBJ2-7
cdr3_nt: TGTGCCATCAGTGAGTCAGTAGCGGGAGGGTCCTACGAGCAGTACTTC
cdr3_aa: CAISESVAGGSYEQYF

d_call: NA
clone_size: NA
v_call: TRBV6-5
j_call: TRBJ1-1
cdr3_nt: TGTGCCATCAGAGGGGACACTTTGAACACTGAAGCTTTCTTT
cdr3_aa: CAIRGDTLNTEAFF

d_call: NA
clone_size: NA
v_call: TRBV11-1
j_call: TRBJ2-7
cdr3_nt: TGTGCCAGCAGCTCGAACACAGGTCCCCTCGACGAGCAGTACTTC
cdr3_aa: CASSSNTGPLDEQYF

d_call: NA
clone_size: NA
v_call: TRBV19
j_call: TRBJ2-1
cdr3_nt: TGTGCCAGTTCCATCTGGCTCAGCTCGGGCAATGAGCAGTTCTTC
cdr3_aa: CASSIWLSSGNEQFF

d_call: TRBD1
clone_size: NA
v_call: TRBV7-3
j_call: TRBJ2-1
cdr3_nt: TGTGCCAGCAGCCCCCGGGGACAGGGTAACTTCAATGAGCAGTTCTTC
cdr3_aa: CASSPRGQGNFNEQFF

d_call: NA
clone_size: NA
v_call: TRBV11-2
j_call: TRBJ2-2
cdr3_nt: TGTGCCAGCAGCTTAGCGGGAGTAAGGACCGGGGAGCTGTTTTTT
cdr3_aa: CASSLAGVRTGELFF

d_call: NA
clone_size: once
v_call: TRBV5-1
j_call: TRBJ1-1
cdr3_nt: TGCGCCAGCAGCTTGGACAGGACGGGGGTCAACACTGAAGCTTTCTTT
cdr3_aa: CASSLDRTGVNTEAFF

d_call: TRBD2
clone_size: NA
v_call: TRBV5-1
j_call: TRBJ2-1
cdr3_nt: TGCGCCAGCAGCTTCGCAGCGGGAGACTACAATGAGCAGTTCTTC
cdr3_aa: CASSFAAGDYNEQFF

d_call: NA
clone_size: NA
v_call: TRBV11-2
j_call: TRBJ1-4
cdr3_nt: TGTGCCAGCAGCTTCCCGGCAGGGGTTAATGAAAAACTGTTTTTT
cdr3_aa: CASSFPAGVNEKLFF

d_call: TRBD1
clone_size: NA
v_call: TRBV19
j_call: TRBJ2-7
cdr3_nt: TGTGCCAGTAGTATTCAACAGGGGGAGCAGTACTTC
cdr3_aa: CASSIQQGEQYF

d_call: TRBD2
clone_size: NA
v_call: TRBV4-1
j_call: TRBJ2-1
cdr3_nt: TGCGCCAGCAGCCAAGATCCCCTAGCGGGAGCCTACAATGAGCAGTTCTTC
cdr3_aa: CASSQDPLAGAYNEQFF

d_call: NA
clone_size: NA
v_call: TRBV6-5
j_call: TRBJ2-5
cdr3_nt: TGTGCCAGCAGTTTCGCTTCGGGGTTAATAGAGACCCAGTACTTC
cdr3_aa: CASSFASGLIETQYF

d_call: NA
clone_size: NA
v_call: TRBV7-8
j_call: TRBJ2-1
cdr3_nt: TGTGCCAGCAGCCCCCTGAACAACAATGAGCAGTTCTTC
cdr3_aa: CASSPLNNNEQFF

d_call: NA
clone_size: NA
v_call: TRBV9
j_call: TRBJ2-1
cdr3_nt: TGTGCCAGCAGCGTAGCCAGGGGCTCCTACAATGAGCAGTTCTTC
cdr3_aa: CASSVARGSYNEQFF

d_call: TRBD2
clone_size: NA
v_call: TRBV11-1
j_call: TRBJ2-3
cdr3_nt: TGTGCCAGCAGAACCGGGACTAGCTCGACAGATACGCAGTATTTT
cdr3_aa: CASRTGTSSTDTQYF